This entry is about one TCR beta chain. No cognate antigen has been identified for it. Per-base qualities were not stored, and no clone one base away is much larger. Using the deep immunoSEQ assay, multiplex PCR amplified TCR CDR3 regions from genomic DNA. For each cell subset, the extracted genomic DNA was distributed evenly across all wells of several immunoSEQ 96-well plates, and each plate served as one replicate. For sorted subsets, each replicate PCR was loaded with roughly 0.2 ug genomic DNA, equivalent to about 30,000 T cell genomes. Purified libraries were quantified with a Qubit 3.0 fluorometer, sized on a Bioanalyzer 2100, and re-quantified with the KAPA Library Quantification kit. A separate single-read 150-cycle Illumina NextSeq 550 flow cell was used to sequence each immunoSEQ 96-well plate. The original methods were these. Because the immunoSEQ output included only junctional sequences and no quality scores, the filtering could not be the same as the filtering used for full-length reads. Sequences were annotated with PyIR, a Python wrapper for IgBLAST v1.9, using IMGT germline references to assign V/J genes and CDR3. Reads were removed for weak V/J assignments (E-value above 1e-6), missing CDR3, stop codons, out-of-frame junctions, or ambiguous translated residues. V3J clonotypes were defined as sequences sharing the same inferred V gene, J gene, and CDR3 amino acid sequence. To compute the percentage overlap between repertoires, the number of shared unique clonotypes was divided by the size of the smaller repertoire. Repertoire richness was assessed with RTK rarefaction, the Chao1 estimator, and Recon v2.1 estimates of unobserved clonotypes. Generation probabilities for all TCRbeta clonotypes obtained by the gDNA method from a few donors were computed using OLGA. TCRdb retrieved this table from immuneACCESS and kept in-frame rearrangements only. Not all clones are present; in checked studies, unresolved V genes account for under half, and no reason is known for the remainder. V, J and clone size are taken as reported in that table, and D and trimming were inferred from the DNA itself. The sample records 1,100,000 or so clones, around 78% of which are singletons. In total, the top ten clones hold 0.5% to 0.6% of the sample.

Healthy HIV-negative adults with no recently reported acute infections or vaccinations were included as donors. Only Caucasian adults living in Nashville, Tennessee, USA were represented among the donors. Magnetic negative selection was used to enrich CD4+ T cells, after which naive cells were positively selected on CD45RA and the negative fraction became the memory subset. Blood was obtained by leukapheresis, after which PBMCs were separated by Ficoll-Histopaque density gradient centrifugation and cryopreserved in liquid nitrogen vapor phase. Analytical flow cytometry was used to check the purity and quantity of every magnetically sorted T cell population. Genomic DNA was isolated from every sorted fraction and measured by UV absorbance on a Nanodrop 2000c. This record comes from a study of shared clonotypes between healthy human individuals (TCRdb year 2020). With respect to the entire study: A couple of women and a few men aged 18 to 49 years were included in the cohort. The study deeply sequenced blood TCR repertoires of about 5 healthy adults to estimate repertoire size and the extent of clonotype sharing between individuals. Different laboratories and diverse techniques were used to prepare libraries and sequence TCR repertoires, to increase sequencing depth and limit assay-specific biases. Per donor, three plates each were used for CD4 naive and CD4 memory, two for CD8 naive, and one for CD8 memory. Between about 0.94 and 8.9 billion PBMCs per donor were obtained by leukapheresis. Results the study describes overall, beyond this receptor: Sharing across several donors was observed for around 5% of naive CD4, over 3% of naive CD8, over 2% of memory CD4, and about 0.39% of memory CD8 clonotypes. Based on pairwise subsampling, the degree of clonotype sharing among donors was expected to be affected by sequencing depth. The genetic and exposure-history diversity represented was limited by the small number of donors. Rarefaction of sorted-subset datasets indicated incomplete sequencing despite the large sequencing depth. Compared with non-shared clonotypes, clonotypes shared by all four sorted-subset donors had higher generation probabilities. Only blood was sampled, and tissue TCR repertoires likely differ from those in blood. Larger estimated clonotype richness was generally found for naive subsets than for memory subsets.

The CDR3 runs 17 residues from the cysteine to the phenylalanine. Only CDR3 DNA is held: 51 bases, read in frame from base 1. Trimming leaves V shorter by 5 bases and J shorter by 4 bases, with the junction holding 11 bases beyond the gene matches. The germline V gene (reference sequence) specifies MNHEY as CDR1 and SMNVEV as CDR2. The clonotype comes from a man aged 18 to 29 in good health. Some clones in this sample may be carry-over from other donors' samples. The chain links TRBV27 with TRBJ1-5; a stretch of 10 junction bases matches TRBD1. The specimen sequenced was memory CD4+ T cells from PBMCs. Interpreted using the paper, the cell subset or site label stands for: CD45RA-negative fraction. The nucleotide sequence reads as follows: TGTGCCAGCAGTCCCCAGGACAGGGGGACTCTTAATCAGCCCCAGCATTTT. The encoded protein is CASSPQDRGTLNQPQHF.